The entry below describes one TCR beta chain. This specimen belongs to a study of blood T cell repertoires in COVID-19. Study at large: Researchers got acute and convalescent COVID-19 samples from the United States, Italy and Spain. T cells, B-cell-depleted T cells, or PBMCs supplied cDNA or gDNA.

As originally analysed: It was from reference gene primer amplification that nucleated cell counts were estimated. Measured with immunoSEQ multiplex PCR; TCRdb has only the in-frame clones, and not every one. V, J and clone size reflect that table, while D and trimming were determined from the DNA. This repertoire shows about 220,000 clones, around 81% found once; its top ten account for 3% to 3.5%. CDR1 and CDR2 (germline): MGHDK, SYGVNS. Trimming removed 2 bases at V and 0 bases at J, with 12 bases between. This CDR3 has 16 amino acids. The chain joins TRBV25-1 to TRBJ2-3, with D unresolved. Sequenced sample: peripheral blood. This receptor was taken from a woman younger than 45 who had recovered from COVID-19. CDR3 region: CASSERGGASTDTQYF. The DNA for the CDR3 is TGTGCCAGCAGTGAAAGAGGCGGAGCTAGCACAGATACGCAGTATTTT. Full variable domain (outside the CDR3, taken from reference TRBV25-1 and TRBJ2-3): EADIYQTPRYLVIGTGKKITLECSQTMGHDKMYWYQQDPGMELHLIHYSYGVNSTEKGDLSSESTVSRIRTEHFPLTLESARPSHTSQYLCASSERGGASTDTQYFGPGTRLTVL.